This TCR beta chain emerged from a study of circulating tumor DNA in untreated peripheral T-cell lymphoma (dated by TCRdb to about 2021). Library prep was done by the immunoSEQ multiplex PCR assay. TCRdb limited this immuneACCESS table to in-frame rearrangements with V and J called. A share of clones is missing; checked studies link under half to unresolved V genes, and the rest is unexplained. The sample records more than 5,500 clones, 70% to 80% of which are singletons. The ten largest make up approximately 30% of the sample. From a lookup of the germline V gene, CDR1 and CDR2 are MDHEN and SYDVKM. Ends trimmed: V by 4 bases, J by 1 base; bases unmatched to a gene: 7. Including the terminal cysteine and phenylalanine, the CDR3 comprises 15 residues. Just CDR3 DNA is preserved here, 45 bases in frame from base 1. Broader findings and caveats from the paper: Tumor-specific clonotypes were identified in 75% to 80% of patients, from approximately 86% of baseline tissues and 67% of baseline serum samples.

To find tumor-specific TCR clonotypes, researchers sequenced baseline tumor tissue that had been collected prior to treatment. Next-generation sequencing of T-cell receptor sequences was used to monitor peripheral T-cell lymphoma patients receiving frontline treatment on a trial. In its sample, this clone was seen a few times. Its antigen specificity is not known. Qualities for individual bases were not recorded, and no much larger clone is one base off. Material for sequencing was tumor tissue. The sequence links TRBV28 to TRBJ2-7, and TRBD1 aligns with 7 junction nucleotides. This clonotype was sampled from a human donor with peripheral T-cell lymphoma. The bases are TGTGCCAGCAGTTCTTCCGGGACAGCTTCCTACGAGCAGTACTTC. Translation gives CASSSSGTASYEQYF.